One sample yielded the 19 T cell receptor beta chains listed below, sequenced in a study of blood T cells in healthy people across ages. Alongside a J-beta primer mix, a sample-barcoded 5' primer served in a second PCR lasting about 7 to 12 cycles. A single record per CDR3 protein comes from TCRdb applying MiXCR to the 5' RACE reads. Of some 760,000 distinct CDR3 sequences detected, roughly 25% appear once; the ten largest clones hold 9.4%. The same sample was also studied in work on T cells of mothers and their children.

The sequencing input was blood. Receptor source: a boy aged 5-17 years in good health.

This clonotype has a handful of counts. The chain links TRBV3-1 to TRBJ1-1, with D hard to call. V was pared by 1 base and J by 7 bases, with 10 bases between. This CDR3 has 13 residues. CDR1 and CDR2 (germline): LGHDT, YNNKEL (reference sequence). The CDR3 coding sequence is TGTGCCAGCAGCCAAGTATCTCAACTTGAAGCTTTCTTT. Its translation: CASSQVSQLEAFF.

The V gene is TRBV29-1, the J gene TRBJ2-3; D might be TRBD1 (6 bases). CDR1 is SQVTM, CDR2 ANQGSEA, per germline. The V end was cut by 7 bases, the J end by 0 bases, with 11 bases between. The CDR3 consists of 13 residues. The CDR3 protein is CSGGQTSTDTQYF. In DNA form, the CDR3 reads TGCAGCGGTGGACAGACTAGCACAGATACGCAGTATTTT.

Only a few counts were recorded for this clonotype. The J gene is TRBJ2-5, the V gene TRBV7-8, with 7 bases aligning to TRBD2. Germline CDR1 SGHVS, CDR2 FQNEAQ. Trimming took 7 bases from V and 5 from J; bases not matched to a gene: 13. The CDR3 contains 15 residues. The CDR3 nucleotides are TGTGCCAGCAAGCTAGCGGTTCCACGGTGGGAGACCCAGTACTTC. It translates to CASKLAVPRWETQYF. Complete variable domain (other parts from reference TRBV7-8 and TRBJ2-5): GAGVSQSPRYKVAKRGQDVALRCDPISGHVSLFWYQQALGQGPEFLTYFQNEAQLDKSGLPSDRFFAERPEGSVSTLKIQRTQQEDSAVYLCASKLAVPRWETQYFGPGTRLLVL.

This clonotype has only a few counts. The chain couples TRBV27 to TRBJ1-6, with a possible D match to TRBD1 (6 bases). The CDR3 extends over 12 amino acids. In germline, CDR1 is MNHEY, CDR2 SMNVEV (reference sequence). Trimming cost V 3 bases and J 15 bases, with 12 bases left between them. The CDR3 is CASSFVGDNLHF. The CDR3 coding sequence is TGTGCCAGCAGTTTTGTAGGGGACAACCTCCACTTT.

This sequence joins TRBV12-3 or TRBV12-4 and TRBJ2-5, with a tentative D call TRBD2 (8 bases). The J call may be in error: the DNA end matches TRBJ2-7 better. The CDR3 has 14 residues. The CDR3 DNA reads as TGTGCCAGCGGACCAGGGGGACTAGGGTACGAGCAGTACTTC. Translating gives CASGPGGLGYEQYF.

A few counts support this clonotype. The J gene is TRBJ2-5, the V gene TRBV12-3 or TRBV12-4; 8 bases match TRBD2. V lost 5 bases and J lost 2; bases outside the gene matches: 7. The CDR3 runs 15 residues. Here the CDR3 reads CASSPYSGIQETQYF. CDR3 in DNA: TGTGCCAGCAGTCCATATAGCGGGATACAAGAGACCCAGTACTTC.

This chain joins TRBV7-9 and TRBJ1-6; D call uncertain. The length of the CDR3 is 14 residues. The germline V and J ends were trimmed by 5 bases and 8 bases, with 13 bases remaining between them. CDR1 and CDR2 (germline): SEHNR, FQNEAQ (reference sequence). CDR3 region: CASSPTQADSPLHF. The DNA of the CDR3 is TGTGCCAGCAGCCCTACCCAGGCAGATTCACCCCTCCACTTT.

The rearrangement joins TRBV4-3 to TRBJ1-2, with D unclear. Looked up from germline, CDR1 is LGHNA and CDR2 is YSLEER. This CDR3 region has 14 residues. Trimming cost V 0 bases and J 9 bases, with 14 bases left between them. The CDR3 reads CASSQDLSLWRYTF. The CDR3 nucleotides read TGCGCCAGCAGCCAAGATCTCAGTCTTTGGCGCTACACCTTC.

The chain employs TRBV29-1 and TRBJ2-5, with D perhaps matching TRBD1 (5 bases). The end of the DNA aligns better with TRBJ2-1, so the J call may be wrong. The CDR3 runs to 12 residues. Germline CDR1 SQVTM, CDR2 ANQGSEA. The CDR3 reads CSVGWPTDEQFF. DNA of the CDR3: TGCAGCGTTGGTTGGCCGACAGATGAGCAGTTCTTC.

The rearrangement uses TRBV20-1 and TRBJ2-7; the match to TRBD2 covers 10 bases. This CDR3 has 13 amino acids. Germline V gene lookup returns CDR1 DFQATT and CDR2 SNEGSKA (reference sequence). V shed 6 bases and J 7 bases; nucleotides not matched to a gene: 9. CDR3 sequence reads: CSAGTSAGGEQYF. DNA of the CDR3: TGCAGTGCGGGGACTAGCGCCGGGGGGGAGCAGTACTTC.

This clonotype has only a few counts. The CDR3 region is CSARDSRSYEQYF. The CDR3 DNA reads as TGCAGTGCTAGGGACAGCCGATCCTACGAGCAGTACTTC. The rearrangement joins TRBV20-1 to TRBJ2-5; a possible D gene is TRBD1 (6 bases). The J call could be wrong; TRBJ2-7 is a better fit for the DNA end. Germline values: CDR1 DFQATT, CDR2 SNEGSKA (reference sequence). This CDR3 region has 13 residues.

V is TRBV6-5 and J is TRBJ2-5, with D possibly TRBD1 on 5 matching bases. Germline V lookup: CDR1 MNHEY, CDR2 SVGAGI. V was cut by 0 bases and J by 2 bases, with 13 bases left in between. CDR3 length equals 16 residues. In DNA, the CDR3 is TGTGCCAGCAGTTACTCAAAGGCCAGGGCACAAGAGACCCAGTACTTC. Its translation: CASSYSKARAQETQYF.

The V and J genes are TRBV5-1 and TRBJ2-7; TRBD1 matches 8 bases. Germline V lookup: CDR1 SGHRS, CDR2 YFSETQ. There are 17 residues in the CDR3. The trim removed 2 bases at V and 4 bases at J, leaving 14 bases unmatched. The CDR3 loop is CASSFGTGRPIFYEQYF. CDR3 sequence (DNA): TGCGCCAGCAGCTTTGGGACAGGCCGACCGATTTTTTACGAGCAGTACTTC.

This rearrangement joins TRBV4-1 to TRBJ2-7, with D uncertain. This CDR3 spans 15 amino acids. The V end was cut by 5 bases, the J end by 1 base, with 15 bases between. The germline CDR1 and CDR2 sequences are MGHRA and YSYEKL. CDR3: CASSSQVPVSYEQYF. CDR3 DNA sequence: TGCGCCAGCAGCTCACAAGTTCCAGTTTCCTACGAGCAGTACTTC.

The genes are TRBV15 and TRBJ2-4; 15 bases fit TRBD2. Germline V CDR1 and CDR2: LNHNV, YYDKDF (reference sequence). This CDR3 contains 18 residues. Unmatched junction bases numbered 5, after V lost 5 bases and J lost 0 bases. The CDR3: CATSRRTSGGVAKNIQYF. The CDR3 nucleotides read TGTGCCACCAGCCGCCGGACTAGCGGGGGGGTAGCCAAAAACATTCAGTACTTC.

This clonotype was observed a handful of times. The CDR3 DNA reads as TGCGCCAGCAGCTTGGAAAGGCTAGCTACGCAGTATTTT. Its protein product is CASSLERLATQYF. The chain employs TRBV5-1 and TRBJ2-3, with D possibly being TRBD2 (5 bases). This CDR3 is 13 amino acids long. The V end was cut by 0 bases, the J end by 8 bases, with 10 bases between. Germline loops: CDR1 SGHRS, CDR2 YFSETQ.

The gene calls are TRBV5-5 and TRBJ1-1; D is uncertain. The CDR3 contains 14 residues. V was clipped by 4 bases and J by 0 bases, with 10 bases between them. The germline CDR1 and CDR2 sequences are SGHKS and YYEKEE (reference sequence). For the CDR3, the DNA is TGTGCCAGCAGCGAGGAGTTGATGAACACTGAAGCTTTCTTT. Encoded protein: CASSEELMNTEAFF.

This clonotype has just a few counts. The chain couples TRBV4-3 to TRBJ2-5; 9 bases fit TRBD1. V was clipped by 1 base and J by 5 bases; unmatched bases: 5. Germline loops: CDR1 LGHNA, CDR2 YSLEER. This CDR3 comprises 15 residues. CDR3 sequence reads: CASSQGTGERETQYF. The CDR3 DNA is TGCGCCAGCAGCCAAGGGACAGGGGAACGGGAGACCCAGTACTTC.

This clonotype occurred a few times. The CDR3 nucleotides are TGTGCCAGCAGTGAAGGATCAGGACCGTACAATGAGCAGTTCTTC. Amino acid sequence: CASSEGSGPYNEQFF. V gene TRBV6-1 combines with J gene TRBJ2-1; D remains ambiguous. The germline gives CDR1 MNHNS, CDR2 SASEGT. This CDR3 is built from 15 residues. Trimming removed 1 base at V and 4 bases at J, with 11 bases between.